Presented here are 6 T cell receptor beta chains from one specimen sequenced in a study of CD8 T cells in ankylosing spondylitis. MiXCR, applied by TCRdb to the 5' RACE reads, yields one record per CDR3 protein. The table records 200,000 or so distinct CDR3 sequences, around 13% of them present only once. The sequencing input was blood, either unsorted or a sorted T cell fraction (not recorded which). The receptor set was obtained from a female donor with ankylosing spondylitis or in good health (not recorded which).

The sample holds many counts of this clonotype. This chain connects TRBV5-1 to TRBJ2-2; D is possibly TRBD2 (5 bases). The V end was cut by 1 base, the J end by 6 bases, with 13 bases between. The CDR3 contains 15 residues. CDR1 is SGHRS and CDR2 is YFSETQ in the germline V gene. CDR3 loop: CASSLKGGGAGELFF. DNA of the CDR3: TGCGCCAGCAGCTTGAAAGGAGGCGGAGCCGGGGAGCTGTTTTTT. Combining the CDR3 with reference TRBV5-1 and TRBJ2-2 gives the whole variable domain KAGVTQTPRYLIKTRGQQVTLSCSPISGHRSVSWYQQTPGQGLQFLFEYFSETQRNKGNFPGRFSGRQFSNSRSEMNVSTLELGDSALYLCASSLKGGGAGELFFGEGSRLTVL.

In this sample, this clonotype turned up many times. The chain uses TRBV15 and TRBJ1-5, with D possibly being TRBD1 (5 bases). This CDR3 comprises 17 residues. V was cut by 1 base and J by 0 bases, with 13 bases left in between. Germline CDR1 is LNHNV and CDR2 is YYDKDF (reference sequence). DNA for the CDR3: TGTGCCACCAGCAGAGCCGGGGCGAGCTATAGCAATCAGCCCCAGCATTTT. Translated, it gives CATSRAGASYSNQPQHF. Drawing the rest from reference TRBV15 and TRBJ1-5, the complete variable domain is DAMVIQNPRYQVTQFGKPVTLSCSQTLNHNVMYWYQQKSSQAPKLLFHYYDKDFNNEADTPDNFQSRRPNTSFCFLDIRSPGLGDTAMYLCATSRAGASYSNQPQHFGDGTRLSIL.

The table lists this clonotype with a few counts. The V and J genes are TRBV7-2 and TRBJ2-6, with no clear D. CDR1 and CDR2 (germline): SGHTA, FQGNSA. V shed 2 bases and J shed 10 bases, with 3 bases lying between them. This CDR3 region has 11 residues. The CDR3 DNA reads TGTGCCAGCAGCTTATCAAACGTCCTGACTTTC. Residues: CASSLSNVLTF.

This clonotype was detected a few times. The gene calls are TRBV5-1 and TRBJ2-2; 7 bases are shared with TRBD1. CDR1 is SGHRS and CDR2 is YFSETQ in the germline V gene. V gave up 2 bases and J gave up 6 bases; unmatched junction bases: 4. The CDR3 extends over 14 amino acids. This CDR3 reads CASSLQGRAGELFF. In nucleotides, the CDR3 is TGCGCCAGCAGCTTACAGGGGCGGGCCGGGGAGCTGTTTTTT.

The chain carries TRBV20-1 and TRBJ2-3; 8 bases fit TRBD2. Germline CDR1 and CDR2: DFQATT and SNEGSKA (reference sequence). The CDR3 is 15 residues long. The V and J ends lost 0 bases and 0 bases, in that order; junction bases with no gene match: 2. The CDR3 region is CSARDPSGSTDTQYF. CDR3 DNA sequence: TGCAGTGCTAGAGATCCTAGCGGGAGCACAGATACGCAGTATTTT.

The chain has TRBV7-8 and TRBJ2-4, with TRBD1 matching over 8 bases. Per the germline V gene, CDR1 is SGHVS and CDR2 is FQNEAQ. The CDR3 contains 16 residues. The J segment lost 3 bases and the V segment lost 3 bases, leaving 7 bases of the junction unmatched. For the CDR3, the DNA is TGTGCCAGCAGCTTCACAGGGGGAGTAGTCAAAAACATTCAGTACTTC. Encoded protein: CASSFTGGVVKNIQYF.